Here is one T cell receptor (beta chain) with its context. Produced via immunoSEQ multiplex PCR; TCRdb's table is partial and in-frame only. This sample has 220,000 or so clones, with roughly 90% found just once. This sample was included in a study of blood T cell repertoires in COVID-19. V was clipped by 0 bases and J by 0 bases; unmatched bases: 11. Germline V gives CDR1 LNHNV, CDR2 YYDKDF (reference sequence). This CDR3 has 18 amino acids. V usage is TRBV15 and J usage is TRBJ2-7, with TRBD1 matching 7 bases. Sequenced sample: peripheral blood. The TCR was taken from a man between 60 and 70 years old with COVID-19, enrolled during active disease. The CDR3: CATSRDYPRTGLSYEQYF. CDR3 coding DNA: TGTGCCACCAGCAGAGATTATCCCCGGACAGGTCTCTCCTACGAGCAGTACTTC.